The subject of this entry is one T cell receptor (beta chain). The PCR ran on 60 Vbeta and 13 Jbeta primers. The table came from immunoSEQ multiplex PCR; TCRdb's copy has only in-frame clones and leaves some out. The data contain 170,000 or so clones, around 80% of them singletons. These data belong to a study of cytomegalovirus exposure and HLA in healthy donors. The TCR was taken from a woman in her forties or fifties in good health and CMV-seropositive. Sequencing used PBMCs.

The CDR3 DNA sequence: TGCGCCAGCAGCTCCGATGGACAGGGTTATGGCTACACCTTC. Protein product: CASSSDGQGYGYTF. This chain links TRBV5-1 with TRBJ1-2, with TRBD1 identical over 8 bases. The CDR3 extends over 14 amino acids. Losses at the gene ends were 3 bases for V and 5 bases for J; bases not matched to a gene: 6. The germline V gene has CDR1 SGHRS and CDR2 YFSETQ.